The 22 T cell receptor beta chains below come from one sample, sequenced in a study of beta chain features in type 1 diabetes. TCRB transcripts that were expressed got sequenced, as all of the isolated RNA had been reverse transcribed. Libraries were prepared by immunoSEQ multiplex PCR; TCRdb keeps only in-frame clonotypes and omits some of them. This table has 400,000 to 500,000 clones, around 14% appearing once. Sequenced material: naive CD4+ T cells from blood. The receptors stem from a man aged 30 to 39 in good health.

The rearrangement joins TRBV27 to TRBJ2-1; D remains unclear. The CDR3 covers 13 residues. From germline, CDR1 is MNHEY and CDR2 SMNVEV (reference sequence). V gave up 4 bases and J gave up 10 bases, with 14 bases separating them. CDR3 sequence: CASSSLDTPEQFF. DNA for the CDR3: TGTGCCAGCAGTTCCCTAGACACCCCCGAGCAGTTCTTC.

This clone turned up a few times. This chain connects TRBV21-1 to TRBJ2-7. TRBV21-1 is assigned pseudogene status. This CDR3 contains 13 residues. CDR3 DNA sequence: TGTGCCAGCAGCAATTTTAGGGCCTACGAGCAGTACGTC. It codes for CASSNFRAYEQYV.

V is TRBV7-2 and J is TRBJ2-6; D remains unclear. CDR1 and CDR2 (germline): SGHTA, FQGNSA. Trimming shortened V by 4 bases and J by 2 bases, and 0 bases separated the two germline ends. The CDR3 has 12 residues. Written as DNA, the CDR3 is TGTGCCAGCAGCTCTGGGGCCAACGTCCTGACTTTC. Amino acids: CASSSGANVLTF.

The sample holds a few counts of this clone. CDR3 loop: CATKAWGSGEQFF. The CDR3 DNA reads as TGTGCCACCAAGGCCTGGGGCAGCGGTGAGCAGTTCTTC. The chain joins TRBV15 to TRBJ2-1, with D possibly being TRBD1 or TRBD2 (5 bases each). This CDR3 is built from 13 residues. Germline CDR1 reads LNHNV; CDR2 reads YYDKDF (reference sequence). V lost 7 bases and J 9 bases, leaving 16 bases between the germline ends.

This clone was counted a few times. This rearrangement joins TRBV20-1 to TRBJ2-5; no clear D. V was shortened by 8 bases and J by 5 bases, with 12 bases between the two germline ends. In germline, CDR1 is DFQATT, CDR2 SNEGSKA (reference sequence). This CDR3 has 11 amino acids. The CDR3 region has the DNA TGCAGTACCGCCCCTAGGGAGACCCAGTACTTC. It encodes CSTAPRETQYF.

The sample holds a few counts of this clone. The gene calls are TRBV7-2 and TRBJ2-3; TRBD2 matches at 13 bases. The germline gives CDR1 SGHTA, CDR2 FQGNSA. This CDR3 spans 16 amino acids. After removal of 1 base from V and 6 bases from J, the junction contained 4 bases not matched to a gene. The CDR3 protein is CASSLVGTSGTDTQYF. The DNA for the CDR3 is TGTGCCAGCAGCTTAGTGGGGACTAGCGGGACCGATACGCAGTATTTT.

CDR3 residues: CASSQTRGVQYQETQYF. As DNA, the CDR3 is TGTGCCAGCAGCCAAACGAGGGGGGTCCAGTACCAAGAGACCCAGTACTTC. The J gene is TRBJ2-5, the V gene TRBV11-2; D is possibly TRBD1 or TRBD2 (6 bases each). The V and J ends lost 5 bases and 0 bases respectively, with 19 bases between them. The CDR3 sequence is 17 residues long. Germline loops: CDR1 SGHAT, CDR2 FQNNGV.

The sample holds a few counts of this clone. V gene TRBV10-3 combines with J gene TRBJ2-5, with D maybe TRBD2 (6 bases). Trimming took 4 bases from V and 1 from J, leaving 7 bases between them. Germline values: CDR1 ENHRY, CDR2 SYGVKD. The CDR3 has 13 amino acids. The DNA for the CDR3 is TGTGCCATCAGTGGGGGGGTCCAAGAGACCCAGTACTTC. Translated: CAISGGVQETQYF.

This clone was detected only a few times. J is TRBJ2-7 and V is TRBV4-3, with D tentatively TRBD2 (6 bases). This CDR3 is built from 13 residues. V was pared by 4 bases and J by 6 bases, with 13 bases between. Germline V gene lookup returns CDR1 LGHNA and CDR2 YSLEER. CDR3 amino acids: CASSPRLEGEQYF. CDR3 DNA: TGCGCCAGCAGCCCGCGGTTGGAGGGCGAGCAGTACTTC.

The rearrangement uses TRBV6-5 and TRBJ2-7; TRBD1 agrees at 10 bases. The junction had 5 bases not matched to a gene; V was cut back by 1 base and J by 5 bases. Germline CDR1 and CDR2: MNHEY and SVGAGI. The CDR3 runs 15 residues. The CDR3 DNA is TGTGCCAGCAGTTACTGGAGGGACAGGGGAAACGAGCAGTACTTC. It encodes CASSYWRDRGNEQYF.

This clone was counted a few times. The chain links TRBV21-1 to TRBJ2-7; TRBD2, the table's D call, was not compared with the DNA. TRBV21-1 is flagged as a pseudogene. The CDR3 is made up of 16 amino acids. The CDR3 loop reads CASSGWTGKSNYEQYV. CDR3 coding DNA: TGTGCCAGCAGCGGGTGGACTGGAAAAAGCAACTACGAGCAGTACGTC.

The CDR3 nucleotides are TGCGCCAGCAGCTCGGACAGGGTAGCCATTCAGTACTTC. It is translated as CASSSDRVAIQYF. The gene calls are TRBV5-1 and TRBJ2-4, with 8 bases matching TRBD1. The CDR3 extends over 13 amino acids. Germline loops: CDR1 SGHRS, CDR2 YFSETQ. Trimming at V came to 3 bases and at J to 9 bases, leaving 5 bases not matched to a gene. The variable domain in full, with the rest retrieved from reference TRBV5-1 and TRBJ2-4, is KAGVTQTPRYLIKTRGQQVTLSCSPISGHRSVSWYQQTPGQGLQFLFEYFSETQRNKGNFPGRFSGRQFSNSRSEMNVSTLELGDSALYLCASSSDRVAIQYFGAGTRLSVL.

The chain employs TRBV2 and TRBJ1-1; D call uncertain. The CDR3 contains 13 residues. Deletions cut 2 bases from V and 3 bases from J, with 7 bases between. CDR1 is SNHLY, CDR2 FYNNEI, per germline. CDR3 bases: TGTGCCAGCAGTGAATTACAACACACTGAAGCTTTCTTT. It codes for CASSELQHTEAFF.

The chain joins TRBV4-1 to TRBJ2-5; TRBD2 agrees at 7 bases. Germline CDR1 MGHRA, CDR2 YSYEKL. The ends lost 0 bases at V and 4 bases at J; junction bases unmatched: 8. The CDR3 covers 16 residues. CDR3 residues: CASSQDGSTGGETQYF. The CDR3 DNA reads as TGCGCCAGCAGCCAAGATGGCTCCACGGGAGGAGAGACCCAGTACTTC.

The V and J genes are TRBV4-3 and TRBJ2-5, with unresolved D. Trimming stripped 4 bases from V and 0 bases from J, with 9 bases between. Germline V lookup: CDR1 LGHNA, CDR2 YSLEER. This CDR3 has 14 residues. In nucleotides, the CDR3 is TGCGCCAGCAGCCCAATTTTGTACCAAGAGACCCAGTACTTC. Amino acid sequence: CASSPILYQETQYF.

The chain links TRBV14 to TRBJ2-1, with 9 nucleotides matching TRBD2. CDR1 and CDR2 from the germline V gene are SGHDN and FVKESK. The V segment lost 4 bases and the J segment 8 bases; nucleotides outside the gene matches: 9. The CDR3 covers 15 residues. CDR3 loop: CASSRIRLAVDEQFF. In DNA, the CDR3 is TGTGCCAGCAGCCGCATAAGACTAGCGGTGGATGAGCAGTTCTTC.

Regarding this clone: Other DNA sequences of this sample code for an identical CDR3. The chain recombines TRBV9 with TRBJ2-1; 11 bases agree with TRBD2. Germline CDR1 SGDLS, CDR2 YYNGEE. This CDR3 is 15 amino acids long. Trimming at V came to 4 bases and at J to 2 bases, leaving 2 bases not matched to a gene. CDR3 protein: CASSPGLAAYNEQFF. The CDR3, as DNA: TGTGCCAGCAGCCCGGGACTAGCGGCCTACAATGAGCAGTTCTTC.

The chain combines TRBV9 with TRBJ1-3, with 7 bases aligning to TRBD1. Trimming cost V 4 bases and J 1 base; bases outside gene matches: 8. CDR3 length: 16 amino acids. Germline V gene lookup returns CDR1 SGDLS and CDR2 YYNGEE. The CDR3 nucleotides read TGTGCCAGCAGCACCGGGACAGATAATTCTGGAAACACCATATATTTT. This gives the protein CASSTGTDNSGNTIYF. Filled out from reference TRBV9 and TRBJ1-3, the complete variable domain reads DSGVTQTPKHLITATGQRVTLRCSPRSGDLSVYWYQQSLDQGLQFLIQYYNGEERAKGNILERFSAQQFPDLHSELNLSSLELGDSALYFCASSTGTDNSGNTIYFGEGSWLTVV.

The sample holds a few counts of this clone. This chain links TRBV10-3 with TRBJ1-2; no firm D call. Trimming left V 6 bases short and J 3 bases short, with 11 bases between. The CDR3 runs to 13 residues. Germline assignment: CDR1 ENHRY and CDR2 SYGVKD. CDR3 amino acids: CAISGRDHYGYTF. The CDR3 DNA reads TGTGCCATCAGCGGAAGGGATCACTATGGCTACACCTTC.

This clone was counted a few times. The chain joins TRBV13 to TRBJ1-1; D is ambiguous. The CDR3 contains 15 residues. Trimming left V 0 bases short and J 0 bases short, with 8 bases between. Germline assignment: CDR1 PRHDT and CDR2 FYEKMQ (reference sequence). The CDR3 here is CASSLGGIMNTEAFF. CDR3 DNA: TGTGCCAGCAGCTTAGGTGGCATAATGAACACTGAAGCTTTCTTT.

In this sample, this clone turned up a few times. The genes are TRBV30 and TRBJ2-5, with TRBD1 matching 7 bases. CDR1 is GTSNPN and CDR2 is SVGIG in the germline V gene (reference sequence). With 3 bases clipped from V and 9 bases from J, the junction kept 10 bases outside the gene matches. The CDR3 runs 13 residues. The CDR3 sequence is CAWSLGQEKSQYF. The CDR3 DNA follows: TGTGCCTGGAGCCTAGGACAGGAGAAGTCCCAGTACTTC.

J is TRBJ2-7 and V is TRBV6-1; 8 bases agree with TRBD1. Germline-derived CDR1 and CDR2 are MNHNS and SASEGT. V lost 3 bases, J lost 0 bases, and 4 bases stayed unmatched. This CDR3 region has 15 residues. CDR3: CASSDPTGGSYEQYF. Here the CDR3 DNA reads TGTGCCAGCAGTGATCCCACAGGGGGCTCCTACGAGCAGTACTTC.